The 32 T cell receptor beta chains listed next were all sequenced from one sample in a study of Ad26.COV2.S vaccination and SARS-CoV-2 variants. Method: immunoSEQ multiplex PCR; TCRdb's copy keeps in-frame clones and lacks some. The data contain 300,000 to 400,000 clones, approximately 85% of them singletons. As to treatment: around 19 received Ad26.COV2.S at low or high dose, single or two shots; 5 received placebo; per-sample allocation not given. Sampling took place 63 days after the first vaccine or placebo injection. This material consisted of peripheral blood, taken in a trial of Ad26.COV2.S vaccine versus placebo. Receptor source: a person between 18 and 65 years old who received the Ad26.COV2.S COVID-19 vaccine or a placebo.

The J gene is TRBJ2-7, the V gene TRBV18; a weak D match, TRBD1 (5 bases). This CDR3 spans 14 amino acids. V lost 4 bases to trimming and J lost 4 bases, with 14 bases between them. CDR1 is KGHSH and CDR2 is LQKENI in the germline V gene. The chain's CDR3 is CASSLTAGFYEQYF. The DNA for the CDR3 is TGTGCCAGCTCACTGACGGCAGGGTTTTACGAGCAGTACTTC.

The J gene is TRBJ2-5, the V gene TRBV27; 12 bases align to TRBD2. Looked up from germline, CDR1 is MNHEY and CDR2 is SMNVEV (reference sequence). Trimming took 5 bases from V and 2 from J; bases not matched to a gene: 9. The CDR3 length is 17 residues. CDR3 sequence (DNA): TGTGCCAGCAGTCCGCGACTAGCGGGGGCCAAACAAGAGACCCAGTACTTC. Translated: CASSPRLAGAKQETQYF.

The chain is built from TRBV6-4 and TRBJ2-2, with 7 bases aligning to TRBD1. Germline CDR1 reads MRHNA; CDR2 reads SNTAGT. With V trimmed by 3 bases and J by 6 bases, 13 bases remained unmatched. The CDR3 totals 17 residues. The CDR3 bases are TGTGCCAGCAGTGAAACCCGGCGACAGGGATCGGCCGGGGAGCTGTTTTTT. As protein: CASSETRRQGSAGELFF.

The genes are TRBV7-2 and TRBJ2-2; D not resolved. Germline V gene data show CDR1 as SGHTA and CDR2 as FQGNSA. V was shortened by 2 bases and J by 14 bases, with 24 bases between the two germline ends. This CDR3 is built from 16 residues. CDR3 loop: CASSLSRSYPDLELFF. The CDR3 DNA reads TGTGCCAGCAGCTTATCCCGGTCGTACCCGGATTTGGAACTGTTTTTT.

This clone was seen only a few times. This sequence joins TRBV30 and TRBJ1-4; D not certain. The CDR3 covers 15 residues. Trimming took 2 bases from V and 3 from J, leaving 13 bases between them. Germline CDR1 and CDR2: GTSNPN and SVGIG (reference sequence). CDR3 amino acids: CAWSSQGMANEKLFF. The CDR3 bases are TGTGCCTGGAGTTCTCAAGGGATGGCTAATGAAAAACTGTTTTTT.

The chain is built from TRBV4-1 and TRBJ2-7, with 7 bases fitting TRBD2. The trim removed 0 bases at V and 0 bases at J, leaving 5 bases unmatched. CDR1 and CDR2 (germline): MGHRA, YSYEKL. There are 16 residues in the CDR3. The CDR3 is CASSQEGGSSSYEQYF. CDR3 nucleotide sequence: TGCGCCAGCAGCCAAGAGGGAGGGTCGAGCTCCTACGAGCAGTACTTC.

The V and J genes are TRBV5-1 and TRBJ2-2; perhaps TRBD1 as D (6 bases). Trimming shortened V by 5 bases and J by 1 base, and 12 bases separated the two germline ends. Germline lookup yields CDR1 SGHRS and CDR2 YFSETQ. The CDR3 is made up of 15 amino acids. CDR3 DNA: TGCGCCAGCAGGTCCGAGACAGGGAACACCGGGGAGCTGTTTTTT. Amino acids: CASRSETGNTGELFF.

The rearrangement uses TRBV18 and TRBJ2-1; 12 bases agree with TRBD2. With 1 base clipped from V and 10 bases from J, the junction kept 8 bases outside the gene matches. The CDR3 totals 16 residues. Germline V lookup: CDR1 KGHSH, CDR2 LQKENI. DNA for the CDR3: TGTGCCAGCTCACCACTTATACTAGCGGGAGGACTCGAGCAGTTCTTC. It is translated as CASSPLILAGGLEQFF.

The genes are TRBV6-1 and TRBJ1-2; a weak D match, TRBD1 (6 bases). The V end was cut by 2 bases, the J end by 2 bases, with 6 bases between. CDR3 length equals 13 residues. Germline assignment: CDR1 MNHNS and CDR2 SASEGT. The CDR3 is CASSETGNYGYTF. DNA of the CDR3: TGTGCCAGCAGTGAAACAGGGAACTATGGCTACACCTTC.

The V and J genes are TRBV18 and TRBJ2-2; D is perhaps TRBD1 or TRBD2 (5 bases each). This CDR3 has 16 residues. The V and J ends lost 3 bases and 4 bases respectively, with 15 bases between them. Germline V CDR1 and CDR2: KGHSH, LQKENI. CDR3 sequence reads: CASSPREGETTGELFF. The DNA of the CDR3 is TGTGCCAGCTCACCGAGGGAAGGGGAAACCACCGGGGAGCTGTTTTTT.

This chain links TRBV29-1 with TRBJ1-1, with D uncertain. Per the germline V gene, CDR1 is SQVTM and CDR2 is ANQGSEA. The CDR3 consists of 13 residues. Trimming took 5 bases from V and 3 from J, leaving 13 bases between them. CDR3 sequence (DNA): TGCAGCGTTAGCTGGGGAGCGGACACTGAAGCTTTCTTT. It is translated as CSVSWGADTEAFF.

V gene TRBV7-9 combines with J gene TRBJ2-3; the match to TRBD2 covers 9 bases. V trimming: 5 bases; J trimming: 0 bases; junction bases outside the gene matches: 3. Germline loops: CDR1 SEHNR, CDR2 FQNEAQ (reference sequence). The CDR3 sequence is 15 residues long. The CDR3 nucleotides are TGTGCCAGCAGCGCTAGCGGGGACAGCACAGATACGCAGTATTTT. Translating gives CASSASGDSTDTQYF.

This chain connects TRBV5-1 to TRBJ1-3, with D unclear. Germline V gene sequence: CDR1 SGHRS, CDR2 YFSETQ. This CDR3 is 15 amino acids long. V was cut by 4 bases and J by 0 bases, with 11 bases left in between. This chain's CDR3 is CASSARETSGNTIYF. CDR3 nucleotide sequence: TGCGCCAGCAGCGCCCGAGAAACCTCTGGAAACACCATATATTTT.

The genes are TRBV5-1 and TRBJ2-3; a possible D gene is TRBD1 (6 bases). Per the germline V gene, CDR1 is SGHRS and CDR2 is YFSETQ. The CDR3 length is 14 residues. V shed 5 bases and J shed 4 bases, with 14 bases lying between them. The DNA of the CDR3 is TGCGCCAGCAGACAGGGCGGAGAGTCAGATACGCAGTATTTT. This gives the protein CASRQGGESDTQYF.

The chain is built from TRBV6-5 and TRBJ1-2; 9 bases line up with TRBD1. There are 13 residues in the CDR3. V shed 2 bases and J 10 bases; nucleotides not matched to a gene: 5. Germline V gene lookup returns CDR1 MNHEY and CDR2 SVGAGI. The DNA for the CDR3 is TGTGCCAGCAGTTACCCGGGACAGGGTACCTACACCTTC. It translates to CASSYPGQGTYTF.

This clone was seen just once. The chain links TRBV28 to TRBJ2-2, with 7 bases that match TRBD2. The CDR3 spans 15 residues. Germline CDR1 MDHEN, CDR2 SYDVKM. With V trimmed by 6 bases and J by 1 base, 5 bases remained unmatched. The CDR3 bases are TGTGCCAGCAGCCCTGGGGGGGAGAACACCGGGGAGCTGTTTTTT. It specifies CASSPGGENTGELFF.

The J gene is TRBJ2-1, the V gene TRBV7-2; a weak D match, TRBD1 (6 bases). Germline values: CDR1 SGHTA, CDR2 FQGNSA. Trimming took off 5 bases at V and 5 bases at J, with 13 bases between the two ends. The CDR3 sequence is 14 residues long. CDR3 protein: CASSGPGTHNEQFF. In nucleotides, the CDR3 is TGTGCCAGCAGCGGACCCGGGACACACAATGAGCAGTTCTTC.

The J gene is TRBJ1-1, the V gene TRBV27; 7 positions match TRBD1. Losses at the gene ends were 5 bases for V and 5 bases for J; bases not matched to a gene: 8. Per the germline V gene, CDR1 is MNHEY and CDR2 is SMNVEV (reference sequence). The CDR3 runs 14 residues. CDR3 in amino acids: CASSETGVRTEAFF. The CDR3 DNA follows: TGTGCCAGCAGTGAAACAGGGGTCAGAACTGAAGCTTTCTTT.

The chain combines TRBV15 with TRBJ2-7, with D perhaps TRBD2 (5 bases). There are 14 residues in the CDR3. Germline CDR1 reads LNHNV; CDR2 reads YYDKDF (reference sequence). V was trimmed by 3 bases and J by 2 bases, leaving 11 bases between them. Written as DNA, the CDR3 is TGTGCCACCAGCAGTGAGGGCGGACCCTACGAGCAGTACTTC. Translation: CATSSEGGPYEQYF.

This chain links TRBV18 with TRBJ2-5, with 7 bases fitting TRBD2. J lost 6 bases, V lost 3 bases, and 7 bases had no gene match. From germline, CDR1 is KGHSH and CDR2 LQKENI. The CDR3 is made up of 14 amino acids. The CDR3 sequence is CASSPGEGTKTQYF. The CDR3 coding sequence is TGTGCCAGCTCACCCGGGGAGGGTACGAAGACCCAGTACTTC.

This clone was picked up one time. The CDR3 protein is CASSPTGGSEQFF. The CDR3 coding sequence is TGCGCCAGCAGCCCAACAGGGGGCTCCGAGCAGTTCTTC. This chain links TRBV4-1 with TRBJ2-1; 9 bases agree with TRBD1. The CDR3 is made up of 13 amino acids. The V segment lost 4 bases and the J segment 10 bases; nucleotides outside the gene matches: 5. CDR1 and CDR2 (germline): MGHRA, YSYEKL.

The chain is built from TRBV28 and TRBJ1-5; D gene unclear. Trimming pared 7 bases from V and 7 bases from J, leaving 20 bases between. The CDR3 has 15 amino acids. Germline lookup yields CDR1 MDHEN and CDR2 SYDVKM. CDR3 nucleotide sequence: TGTGCCAGCACCTCCTCGGGGTCGGGGAGCCAGCCCCAGCATTTT. This translates into CASTSSGSGSQPQHF.

The table lists this clone with a few counts. The V call is TRBV6-5, the J call TRBJ2-7; TRBD2 might be the D (6 bases). V was shortened by 7 bases and J by 7 bases, with 14 bases between the two germline ends. The CDR3 covers 12 residues. Germline CDR1 reads MNHEY; CDR2 reads SVGAGI. For the CDR3, the DNA is TGTGCCAGCACCAACGGGGCGGGGGAGCAGTACTTC. Protein sequence: CASTNGAGEQYF.

This sequence joins TRBV4-3 and TRBJ2-3; D is undetermined. V lost 0 bases, J lost 1 base, and 5 bases lay in between. This CDR3 has 14 residues. CDR1 and CDR2 from the germline V gene are LGHNA and YSLEER. Written as DNA, the CDR3 is TGCGCCAGCAGCCAAGATGTGGGCACAGATACGCAGTATTTT. Amino acids: CASSQDVGTDTQYF.

This chain links TRBV6-2 or TRBV6-3 with TRBJ1-2, with D uncertain. From germline, CDR1 is MNHEY and CDR2 SVGEGT. V was trimmed by 4 bases and J by 7 bases, leaving 7 bases between them. CDR3 length equals 11 residues. The CDR3 DNA follows: TGTGCCAGCAGTTCGGCCCTTGGCTACACCTTC. Its translation is CASSSALGYTF.

The CDR3 coding sequence is TGCAGCGTTGCCAGGACAGAAGGGCAGTTCTTC. Amino acids: CSVARTEGQFF. V usage is TRBV29-1 and J usage is TRBJ2-1, with a weak D call TRBD1 (6 bases). The V gene's germline CDR1 is SQVTM and CDR2 ANQGSEA. The CDR3 is 11 residues long. The V gene lost 4 bases and the J gene lost 12 bases, with 13 bases spanning the gap.

This chain uses TRBV27 with TRBJ1-1, with 7 bases aligning to TRBD1. V dropped 4 bases and J dropped 1; count of bases not matched to a gene: 3. Germline CDR1 reads MNHEY; CDR2 reads SMNVEV (reference sequence). CDR3 length: 14 amino acids. This CDR3 reads CASSSDRRNTEAFF. The CDR3 bases are TGTGCCAGCAGTTCGGACAGGAGGAACACTGAAGCTTTCTTT.

The genes are TRBV11-2 and TRBJ2-3; perhaps D is TRBD1 or TRBD2 (5 bases each). This CDR3 spans 16 amino acids. CDR1 and CDR2 (germline): SGHAT, FQNNGV. The V end lost 5 bases, the J end lost 2 bases, and 17 bases lay between the germline ends. This CDR3 reads CASSPPEGRVTDTQYF. In DNA form, the CDR3 reads TGTGCCAGCAGCCCCCCTGAGGGACGGGTCACAGATACGCAGTATTTT.

The chain uses TRBV7-2 and TRBJ1-6; TRBD1 agrees at 7 bases. The trim removed 1 base at V and 7 bases at J, leaving 7 bases unmatched. Germline loops: CDR1 SGHTA, CDR2 FQGNSA. The CDR3 contains 16 residues. The CDR3 DNA is TGTGCCAGCAGCTTAGAGGGCAGGGGGATAAATTCACCCCTCCACTTT. This codes for CASSLEGRGINSPLHF.

The rearrangement uses TRBV16 and TRBJ1-4; a weak D match, TRBD1 (6 bases). Germline values: CDR1 KGHSY, CDR2 FQNENV. This CDR3 is built from 14 residues. Trimming took 6 bases from V and 7 from J, leaving 15 bases between them. In DNA, the CDR3 is TGTGCCAGCAGAAGGAACAGGGCGGGTGAAAAACTGTTTTTT. Its protein product is CASRRNRAGEKLFF. Combining the CDR3 with reference TRBV16 and TRBJ1-4 gives the whole variable domain GEEVAQTPKHLVRGEGQKAKLYCAPIKGHSYVFWYQQVLKNEFKFLISFQNENVFDETGMPKERFSAKCLPNSPCSLEIQATKLEDSAVYFCASRRNRAGEKLFFGSGTQLSVL.

The rearrangement links TRBV19 to TRBJ1-3; D ambiguous. Trimming shortened V by 4 bases and J by 0 bases, and 10 bases separated the two germline ends. Germline V gene lookup returns CDR1 LNHDA and CDR2 SQIVND (reference sequence). This CDR3 region has 15 residues. For the CDR3, the DNA is TGTGCCAGTAGTAACCAGGACGTCTCTGGAAACACCATATATTTT. Its protein product is CASSNQDVSGNTIYF.

The rearrangement uses TRBV7-9 and TRBJ2-1; TRBD2 matches 8 bases. Looked up from germline, CDR1 is SEHNR and CDR2 is FQNEAQ (reference sequence). The V segment lost 5 bases and the J segment 16 bases; nucleotides outside the gene matches: 19. The CDR3 totals 15 residues. The CDR3 region is CASSATAGTRVPYFF. The CDR3 nucleotides read TGTGCCAGCAGCGCGACGGCCGGGACTAGAGTCCCATACTTCTTC.